Below are 13 T cell receptor beta chains sequenced from a single sample in a study of OX40 agonist ivuxolimab in advanced cancers. Generated by immunoSEQ multiplex PCR, the TCRdb table keeps only in-frame clones and is missing some. This sample has about 48,000 clones, with 80% to 95% found just once. This sample comprised CD4+ or CD8+ T cells sorted from blood, obtained in a trial of the OX40 agonist ivuxolimab. The receptors here all came from an adult with an advanced solid tumor such as melanoma, head and neck, liver or kidney cancer.

The CDR3 is CASSQSTGVNTEAFF. In DNA form, the CDR3 reads TGTGCCAGCAGCCAATCTACGGGGGTGAACACTGAAGCTTTCTTT. The chain is built from TRBV16 and TRBJ1-1; tentative D call: TRBD1 (5 bases). Germline assignment: CDR1 KGHSY and CDR2 FQNENV. This CDR3 is 15 amino acids long. Trimming pared 0 bases from V and 0 bases from J, leaving 8 bases between. Together with reference TRBV16 and TRBJ1-1, the CDR3 gives the full variable domain: GEEVAQTPKHLVRGEGQKAKLYCAPIKGHSYVFWYQQVLKNEFKFLISFQNENVFDETGMPKERFSAKCLPNSPCSLEIQATKLEDSAVYFCASSQSTGVNTEAFFGQGTRLTVV.

The chain combines TRBV6-1 with TRBJ2-3; no reliable D call. The CDR3 totals 16 residues. Trimming pared 1 base from V and 2 bases from J, leaving 13 bases between. Germline CDR1 reads MNHNS; CDR2 reads SASEGT. CDR3 DNA sequence: TGTGCCAGCAGTGAAGATGGGCGTAGGGCCACAGATACGCAGTATTTT. The encoded protein is CASSEDGRRATDTQYF.

This clone was seen a single time. The chain joins TRBV4-1 to TRBJ2-2, with D perhaps matching TRBD1 (5 bases). The CDR3 is 16 residues long. Deletions cut 1 base from V and 1 base from J, with 10 bases between. Germline CDR1 is MGHRA and CDR2 is YSYEKL. The CDR3 DNA reads TGCGCCAGCAGCCAAGTTCCAGGACAGAACACCGGGGAGCTGTTTTTT. This encodes CASSQVPGQNTGELFF.

The chain employs TRBV2 and TRBJ2-2; D call uncertain. Trimming pared 6 bases from V and 2 bases from J, leaving 7 bases between. This CDR3 is 13 amino acids long. Germline CDR1 is SNHLY and CDR2 is FYNNEI. This CDR3 reads CASRLDNTGELFF. DNA for the CDR3: TGTGCCAGCAGGCTCGACAACACCGGGGAGCTGTTTTTT.

The V gene is TRBV4-1, the J gene TRBJ1-1; D remains unclear. CDR3 length equals 14 residues. Trimming pared 0 bases from V and 4 bases from J, leaving 9 bases between. Germline values: CDR1 MGHRA, CDR2 YSYEKL. CDR3 coding DNA: TGCGCCAGCAGCCAAGAAACAGACCTCACTGAAGCTTTCTTT. Translated: CASSQETDLTEAFF.

The V gene is TRBV5-8, the J gene TRBJ2-5; D unclear. Trimming shortened V by 0 bases and J by 5 bases, and 8 bases separated the two germline ends. This CDR3 region has 13 residues. Germline assignment: CDR1 SGHTS and CDR2 YDEGEE. The CDR3 region is CASSLAGRETQYF. The CDR3 coding sequence is TGTGCCAGCAGCTTGGCCGGTAGGGAGACCCAGTACTTC.

The rearrangement links TRBV19 to TRBJ2-7, with a tentative D call TRBD1 (6 bases). The CDR3 is made up of 14 amino acids. Germline CDR1 and CDR2: LNHDA and SQIVND (reference sequence). V lost 2 bases to trimming and J lost 2 bases, with 10 bases between them. The chain's CDR3 is CASSIRDTTYEQYF. The CDR3 DNA reads TGTGCCAGTAGTATACGGGACACCACCTACGAGCAGTACTTC.

The chain carries TRBV5-1 and TRBJ2-3; perhaps D is TRBD1 or TRBD2 (7 bases each). Germline V gene data show CDR1 as SGHRS and CDR2 as YFSETQ. CDR3 length equals 14 residues. V lost 5 bases and J 5 bases, leaving 15 bases between the germline ends. The DNA of the CDR3 is TGCGCCAGCAGTAAAGGGAGGGGGCGAGATACGCAGTATTTT. Its protein product is CASSKGRGRDTQYF.

This rearrangement joins TRBV6-5 to TRBJ1-1; D remains ambiguous. This CDR3 contains 12 residues. CDR1 and CDR2 from the germline V gene are MNHEY and SVGAGI. The V end was cut by 7 bases, the J end by 1 base, with 7 bases between. CDR3 sequence: CASKEQNTEAFF. The CDR3 DNA reads as TGTGCCAGCAAGGAACAGAACACTGAAGCTTTCTTT.

This sequence joins TRBV27 and TRBJ1-6; perhaps TRBD1 as D (6 bases). CDR1 is MNHEY and CDR2 is SMNVEV in the germline V gene (reference sequence). The CDR3 contains 14 residues. Trimming removed 3 bases at V and 5 bases at J, with 8 bases between. Written as DNA, the CDR3 is TGTGCCAGCAGTTTCGGACAGAATAATTCACCCCTCCACTTT. Translating it yields CASSFGQNNSPLHF.

The chain uses TRBV7-9 and TRBJ2-7, with TRBD2 identical over 8 bases. The V gene end was trimmed by 8 bases and the J gene end by 4 bases; junction bases not matched to a gene: 4. Germline CDR1 and CDR2: SEHNR and FQNEAQ (reference sequence). This CDR3 has 12 residues. Here the CDR3 DNA reads TGTGCCAGCCGGGGGGGTTCTTACGAGCAGTACTTC. Translation: CASRGGSYEQYF.

The rearrangement uses TRBV11-2 and TRBJ2-7; tentatively, D is TRBD1 (7 bases). Per germline, CDR1 SGHAT and CDR2 FQNNGV. V was shortened by 1 base and J by 3 bases, with 13 bases between the two germline ends. The CDR3 is 15 amino acids. DNA for the CDR3: TGTGCCAGCAGCTTAGTTGCAGGGGGAGGCTACGAGCAGTACGTC. Protein: CASSLVAGGGYEQYV.

CDR3 in amino acids: CASSYRGGYGYTF. For the CDR3, the DNA is TGTGCCAGCAGTTACCGGGGCGGCTATGGCTACACCTTC. This rearrangement joins TRBV28 to TRBJ1-2, with D perhaps matching TRBD1 (5 bases). The ends were cut back, 4 bases at V and 4 bases at J, with 10 bases in the middle. Germline lookup yields CDR1 MDHEN and CDR2 SYDVKM. The CDR3 has 13 residues.